The rows below give T cell receptor beta chains drawn from one sample of a study of T cell repertoires in cytomegalovirus infection. TCRdb re-called the reads through MiXCR, storing one row per CDR3 protein. The profile shows around 900,000 distinct CDR3 sequences, less than 35% of them singletons. Their antigen targets remain unknown. Sequenced here: cultured CD8+ T cells from PBMCs, sampled from culture after CMV antigen stimulation. The receptors stem from a human donor in good health (CMV status not recorded). Some clones in this sample may be carry-over from other donors' samples. Each CDR3 is given without its conserved first and last residue.

cdr3_length j_call v_call cdr3_aa
12 TRBJ2-7 TRBV6-1 ASSETESSYDQY
12 TRBJ2-2 TRBV7-6 ASSPNRGTGELF
15 TRBJ2-5 TRBV7-9 TSSFRTSGGAVETQY
14 TRBJ2-3 TRBV7-8 ASSFYSGGFPDTQY
13 TRBJ1-1 TRBV6-1 ASSAWGQRNTEAF
16 TRBJ2-1 TRBV7-2 ASSLGLAGGPSYNEQF
12 TRBJ1-3 TRBV7-4 ASSSEFSGNTIY
14 TRBJ2-1 TRBV27 ASSGPRDGVRNEQF
17 TRBJ2-5 TRBV6-8 ASSYSNLGLGDIQETQY
13 TRBJ2-1 TRBV7-6 ASSLAKISYNEQF
9 TRBJ1-1 TRBV7-8 ASIRVTEAF
14 TRBJ2-2 TRBV4-3 ASSQDLLAGPGELF
13 TRBJ2-5 TRBV11-2 ASSLAGRGGETQY
14 TRBJ2-5 TRBV6-8 ASSSSLGTARETQY
13 TRBJ1-1 TRBV4-1 AGSASQGGDTEAF
10 TRBJ2-1 TRBV6-8 ASGDWNNEQF
13 TRBJ2-1 TRBV6-1 ASSEGQASYNEQF
12 TRBJ1-2 TRBV6-2/TRBV6-3 ASSSTYRNYGYT
14 TRBJ2-1 TRBV5-6 ASSLAQGSPYNEQF
12 TRBJ2-1 TRBV6-1 ASTLTSGGGEQF
13 TRBJ2-3 TRBV24-1 ATSDYEGRTDTQY
11 TRBJ1-5 TRBV6-6 ASSHRAPWPQH
13 TRBJ1-3 TRBV7-6 ASSLRQEGGNTIY
12 TRBJ1-5 TRBV29-1 IKRSGAGNQPQH
12 TRBJ1-1 TRBV20-1 SARRRAVGTEAF
13 TRBJ2-7 TRBV7-6 ASSLAPGLSYEQY
13 TRBJ1-3 TRBV18 ASSPGRESGNTIY
13 TRBJ2-1 TRBV7-3 ASSLLAGLYNEQF
15 TRBJ2-5 TRBV7-6 ASSLATAGAPQETQY
16 TRBJ1-2 TRBV5-4 ASSGADRVHRATYGYT
14 TRBJ2-5 TRBV12-3/TRBV12-4 ASSSRRKRGGETQY
14 TRBJ2-2 TRBV5-6 ASSDGTTPNTGELF
14 TRBJ2-1 TRBV7-6 ASRLTPGTSENEQF
13 TRBJ1-1 TRBV7-9 ASNLRTGLNTEAF
11 TRBJ1-1 TRBV7-9 ASSLGEATEAF
11 TRBJ2-5 TRBV7-6 ASSWGQQETQY
13 TRBJ2-1 TRBV7-8 ASSLGGQIYNEQF
13 TRBJ1-2 TRBV7-8 ASSLVGGLLYGYT
12 TRBJ1-6 TRBV19 ASSFGTVQSPLH
11 TRBJ1-2 TRBV4-1 ASSGTGLYGYT
11 TRBJ1-2 TRBV7-9 ASSPVGIYGYT